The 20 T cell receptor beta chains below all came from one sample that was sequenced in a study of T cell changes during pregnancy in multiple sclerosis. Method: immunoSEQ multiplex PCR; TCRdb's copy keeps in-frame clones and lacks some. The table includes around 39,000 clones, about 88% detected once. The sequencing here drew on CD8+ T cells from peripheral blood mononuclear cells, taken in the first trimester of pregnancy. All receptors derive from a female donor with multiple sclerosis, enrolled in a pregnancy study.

CDR3 bases: TGTGCCAGCAGCCCCCCTACGAACACTGAAGCTTTCTTT. It translates to CASSPPTNTEAFF. This chain connects TRBV7-8 to TRBJ1-1; D is ambiguous. The CDR3 loop spans 13 amino acids. CDR1 is SGHVS, CDR2 FQNEAQ, per germline. The V end was cut by 5 bases, the J end by 1 base, with 8 bases between.

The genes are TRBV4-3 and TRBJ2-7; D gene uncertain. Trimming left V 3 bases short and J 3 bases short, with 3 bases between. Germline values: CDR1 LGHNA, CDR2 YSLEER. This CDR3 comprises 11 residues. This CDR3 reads CASSHGYEQYF. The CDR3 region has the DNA TGCGCCAGCAGCCACGGCTACGAGCAGTACTTC.

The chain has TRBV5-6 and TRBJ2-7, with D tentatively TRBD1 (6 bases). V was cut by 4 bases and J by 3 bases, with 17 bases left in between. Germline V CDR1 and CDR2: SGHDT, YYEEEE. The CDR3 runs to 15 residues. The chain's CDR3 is CASSGSGRGFYEQYF. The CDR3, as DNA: TGTGCCAGCAGCGGGTCGGGCAGGGGATTCTACGAGCAGTACTTC.

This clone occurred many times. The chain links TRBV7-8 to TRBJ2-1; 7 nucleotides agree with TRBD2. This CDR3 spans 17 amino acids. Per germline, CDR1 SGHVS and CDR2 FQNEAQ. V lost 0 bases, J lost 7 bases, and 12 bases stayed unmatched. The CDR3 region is CASSLAGRSGVGNEQFF. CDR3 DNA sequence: TGTGCCAGCAGCTTAGCGGGGCGGAGCGGGGTAGGGAATGAGCAGTTCTTC. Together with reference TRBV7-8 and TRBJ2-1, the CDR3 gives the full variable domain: GAGVSQSPRYKVAKRGQDVALRCDPISGHVSLFWYQQALGQGPEFLTYFQNEAQLDKSGLPSDRFFAERPEGSVSTLKIQRTQQEDSAVYLCASSLAGRSGVGNEQFFGPGTRLTVL.

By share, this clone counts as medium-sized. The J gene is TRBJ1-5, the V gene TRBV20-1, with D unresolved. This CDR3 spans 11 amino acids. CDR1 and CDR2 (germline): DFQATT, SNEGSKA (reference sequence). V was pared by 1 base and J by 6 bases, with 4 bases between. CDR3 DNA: TGCAGTGCTAGAGTTCTTCAGCCCCAGCATTTT. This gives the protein CSARVLQPQHF.

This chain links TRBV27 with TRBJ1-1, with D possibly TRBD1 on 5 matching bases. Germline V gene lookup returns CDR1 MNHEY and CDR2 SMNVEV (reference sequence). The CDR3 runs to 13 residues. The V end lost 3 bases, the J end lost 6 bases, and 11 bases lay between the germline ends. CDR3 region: CASSFVDTSEAFF. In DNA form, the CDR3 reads TGTGCCAGCAGTTTTGTGGACACCTCTGAAGCTTTCTTT.

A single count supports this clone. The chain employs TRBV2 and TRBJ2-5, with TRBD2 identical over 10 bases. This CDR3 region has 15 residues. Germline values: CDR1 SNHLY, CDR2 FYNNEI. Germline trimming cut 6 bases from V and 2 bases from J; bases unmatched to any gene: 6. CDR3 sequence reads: CASRVLAGVQETQYF. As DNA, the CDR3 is TGTGCCAGCAGGGTCCTAGCGGGGGTGCAAGAGACCCAGTACTTC.

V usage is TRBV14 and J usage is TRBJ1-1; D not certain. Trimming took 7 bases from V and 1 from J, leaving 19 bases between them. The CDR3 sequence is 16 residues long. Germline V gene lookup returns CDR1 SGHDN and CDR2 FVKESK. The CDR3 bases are TGTGCCAGCACCTTCAAGGAGATCAGTGGGAACACTGAAGCTTTCTTT. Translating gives CASTFKEISGNTEAFF.

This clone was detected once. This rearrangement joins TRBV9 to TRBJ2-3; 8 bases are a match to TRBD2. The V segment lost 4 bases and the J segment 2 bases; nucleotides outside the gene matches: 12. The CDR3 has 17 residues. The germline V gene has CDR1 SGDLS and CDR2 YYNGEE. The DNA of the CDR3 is TGTGCCAGCAGCCTCCACGTAGCGGGGACCCCCACAGATACGCAGTATTTT. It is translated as CASSLHVAGTPTDTQYF.

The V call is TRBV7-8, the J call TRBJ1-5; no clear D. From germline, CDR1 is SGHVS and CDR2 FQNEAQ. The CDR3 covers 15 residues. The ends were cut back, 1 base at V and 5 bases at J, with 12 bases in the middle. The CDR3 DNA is TGTGCCAGCAGCTTAGGGTCAGGTTTGGATCAGCCCCAGCATTTT. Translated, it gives CASSLGSGLDQPQHF.

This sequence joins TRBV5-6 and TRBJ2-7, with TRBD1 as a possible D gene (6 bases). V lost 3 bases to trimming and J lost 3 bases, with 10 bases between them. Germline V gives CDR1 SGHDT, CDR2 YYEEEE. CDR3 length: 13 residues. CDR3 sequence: CASSSGEGYEQYF. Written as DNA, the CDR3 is TGTGCCAGCAGCTCAGGGGAAGGCTACGAGCAGTACTTC.

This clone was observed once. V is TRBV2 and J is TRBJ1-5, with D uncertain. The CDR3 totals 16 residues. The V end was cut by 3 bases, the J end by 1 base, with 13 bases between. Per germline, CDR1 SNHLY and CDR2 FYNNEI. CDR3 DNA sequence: TGTGCCAGCAGTGATATGTACGGGTACAGCAATCAGCCCCAGCATTTT. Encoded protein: CASSDMYGYSNQPQHF.

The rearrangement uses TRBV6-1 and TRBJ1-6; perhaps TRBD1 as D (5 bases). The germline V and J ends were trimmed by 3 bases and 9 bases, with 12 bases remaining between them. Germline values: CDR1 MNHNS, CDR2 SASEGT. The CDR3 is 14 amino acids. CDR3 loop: CASSEVTQVSPLHF. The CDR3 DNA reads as TGTGCCAGCAGTGAGGTAACACAGGTTTCACCCCTCCACTTT.

CDR3 bases: TGTGCCAGCAGCTTAGGGACTTGGGAGGGTACGCAGTATTTT. As protein: CASSLGTWEGTQYF. The chain joins TRBV7-2 to TRBJ2-3; 7 bases fit TRBD2. The V gene end was trimmed by 1 base and the J gene end by 8 bases; junction bases not matched to a gene: 6. The CDR3 is made up of 14 amino acids. Germline CDR1 reads SGHTA; CDR2 reads FQGNSA.

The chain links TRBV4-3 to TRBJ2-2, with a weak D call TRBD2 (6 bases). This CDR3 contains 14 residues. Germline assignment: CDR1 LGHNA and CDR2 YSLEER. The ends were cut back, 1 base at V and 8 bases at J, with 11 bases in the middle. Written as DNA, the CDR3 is TGCGCCAGCAGCCAAGGCGGGAAAGCAGGGGAGCTGTTTTTT. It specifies CASSQGGKAGELFF.

This CDR3 is CASSDSEGGSTDTQYF. The CDR3 bases are TGTGCCAGCAGTGACTCGGAGGGAGGCAGCACAGATACGCAGTATTTT. The chain combines TRBV6-4 with TRBJ2-3; the D gene is possibly TRBD2 (6 bases). Trimming cost V 0 bases and J 0 bases, with 10 bases left between them. Germline V gene sequence: CDR1 MRHNA, CDR2 SNTAGT. CDR3 length: 16 amino acids.

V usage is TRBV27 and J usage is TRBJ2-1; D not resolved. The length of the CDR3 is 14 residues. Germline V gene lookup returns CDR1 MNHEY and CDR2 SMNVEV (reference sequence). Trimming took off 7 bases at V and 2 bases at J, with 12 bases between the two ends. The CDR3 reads CASTPPGTYNEQFF. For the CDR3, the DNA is TGTGCCAGCACCCCCCCGGGTACCTACAATGAGCAGTTCTTC.

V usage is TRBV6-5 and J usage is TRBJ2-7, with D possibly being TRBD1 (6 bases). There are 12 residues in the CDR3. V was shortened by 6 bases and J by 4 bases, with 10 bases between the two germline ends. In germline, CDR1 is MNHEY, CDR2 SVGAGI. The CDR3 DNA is TGTGCCAGCAGCCCCGGACAGTACGAGCAGTACTTC. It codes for CASSPGQYEQYF.

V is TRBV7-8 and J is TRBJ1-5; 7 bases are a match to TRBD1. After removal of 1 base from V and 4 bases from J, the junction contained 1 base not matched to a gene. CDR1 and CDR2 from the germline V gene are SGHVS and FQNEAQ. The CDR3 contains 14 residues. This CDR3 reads CASSLDRGNQPQHF. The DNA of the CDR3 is TGTGCCAGCAGCTTAGACAGGGGAAATCAGCCCCAGCATTTT.

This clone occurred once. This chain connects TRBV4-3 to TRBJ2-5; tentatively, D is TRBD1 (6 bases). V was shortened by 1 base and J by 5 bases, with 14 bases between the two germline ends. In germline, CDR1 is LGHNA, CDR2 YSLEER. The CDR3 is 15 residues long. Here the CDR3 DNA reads TGCGCCAGCAGCCAAGGGTCAGGGGCGGCCGAGACCCAGTACTTC. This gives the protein CASSQGSGAAETQYF.